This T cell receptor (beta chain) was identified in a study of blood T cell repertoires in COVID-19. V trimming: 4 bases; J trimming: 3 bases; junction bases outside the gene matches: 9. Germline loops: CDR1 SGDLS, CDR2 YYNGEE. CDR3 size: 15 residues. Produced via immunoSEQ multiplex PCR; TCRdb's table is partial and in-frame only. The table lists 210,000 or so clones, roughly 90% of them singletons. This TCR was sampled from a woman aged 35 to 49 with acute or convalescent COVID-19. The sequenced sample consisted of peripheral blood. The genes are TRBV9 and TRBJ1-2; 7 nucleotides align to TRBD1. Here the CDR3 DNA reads TGTGCCAGCAGCACCAGACGACAGGGTGACTATGGCTACACCTTC. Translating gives CASSTRRQGDYGYTF.